Below are 20 T cell receptor beta chains sequenced from a single sample in a study of shared clonotypes between healthy human individuals. The protocol was immunoSEQ multiplex PCR, while the TCRdb copy is restricted to in-frame clones and leaves out a portion. The sample comprises around 2,000,000 clones, about 94% of which are singletons, and 0.9% to 1.4% rests with the top ten. The naive CD8 fraction comprised CD45RO-negative cells positively selected for CCR7 and excluded terminally differentiated effector memory CD45RA+ cells. Material for sequencing was naive CD8+ T cells sorted from blood. The receptor source for this set is a man between 18 and 29 years old in good health.

This chain links TRBV4-2 with TRBJ1-6; no definite D call. Trimming left V 0 bases short and J 5 bases short, with 8 bases between. The CDR3 sequence is 15 residues long. Germline CDR1 reads LGHNA; CDR2 reads YNFKEQ. The CDR3 protein is CASSQEGSDNSPLHF. DNA for the CDR3: TGTGCCAGCAGCCAAGAAGGGTCGGATAATTCACCCCTCCACTTT.

This clone has a handful of counts. Other DNA sequences from this sample encode an identical CDR3 as well. The rearrangement uses TRBV10-2 and TRBJ2-7, with unresolved D. CDR1 is WSHSY and CDR2 is SAAADI in the germline V gene. This CDR3 contains 11 residues. V dropped 8 bases and J dropped 2 bases, with 7 bases sitting between them. CDR3 amino acids: CASSGAYEQYF. The DNA for the CDR3 is TGCGCCAGCTCCGGAGCCTACGAGCAGTACTTC.

CDR3 coding DNA: TGTGCCAGCAGCTTAGTCATGGGTGCCTCCTACGAGCAGTACTTC. Protein product: CASSLVMGASYEQYF. The gene calls are TRBV11-2 and TRBJ2-7; D is unresolved. Germline loops: CDR1 SGHAT, CDR2 FQNNGV. There are 15 residues in the CDR3. Deletions cut 1 base from V and 0 bases from J, with 10 bases between. Variable domain in full (rest from reference TRBV11-2 and TRBJ2-7): EAGVAQSPRYKIIEKRQSVAFWCNPISGHATLYWYQQILGQGPKLLIQFQNNGVVDDSQLPKDRFSAERLKGVDSTLKIQPAKLEDSAVYLCASSLVMGASYEQYFGPGTRLTVT.

The chain couples TRBV27 to TRBJ2-7; D might be TRBD1 (7 bases). This CDR3 is 15 amino acids long. Germline CDR1 reads MNHEY; CDR2 reads SMNVEV (reference sequence). Trimming shortened V by 6 bases and J by 6 bases, and 21 bases separated the two germline ends. This chain's CDR3 is CASRPESGGLGEQYF. The DNA of the CDR3 is TGTGCCAGCAGACCGGAGTCAGGGGGGTTGGGCGAGCAGTACTTC.

CDR3: CASSLVLAGMDEQFF. CDR3 nucleotides: TGTGCCAGCAGCTTAGTCCTAGCGGGGATGGATGAGCAGTTCTTC. J is TRBJ2-1 and V is TRBV7-9; 9 bases are a match to TRBD2. Germline CDR1 is SEHNR and CDR2 is FQNEAQ (reference sequence). The V and J ends lost 1 base and 8 bases, in that order; junction bases with no gene match: 6. This CDR3 spans 15 amino acids.

This sequence joins TRBV10-2 and TRBJ2-7; 9 nucleotides match TRBD2. The length of the CDR3 is 13 residues. The germline CDR1 and CDR2 sequences are WSHSY and SAAADI. The ends lost 7 bases at V and 4 bases at J; junction bases unmatched: 5. The CDR3 loop reads CASTGGGAYEQYF. The CDR3 bases are TGCGCCAGCACCGGCGGGGGGGCTTACGAGCAGTACTTC.

For this clone: The same CDR3 can be traced to other DNA sequences in this sample. V gene TRBV7-6 combines with J gene TRBJ1-1, with unresolved D. Germline values: CDR1 SGHVS, CDR2 FNYEAQ. V was cut by 1 base and J by 1 base, with 10 bases left in between. The CDR3 totals 15 residues. The CDR3 loop is CASSLGPGENTEAFF. The CDR3 DNA is TGTGCCAGCAGCTTAGGGCCTGGGGAGAACACTGAAGCTTTCTTT.

This chain connects TRBV4-1 to TRBJ2-7; D unclear. V lost 3 bases, J lost 5 bases, and 11 bases lay in between. The germline V gene has CDR1 MGHRA and CDR2 YSYEKL. CDR3 length equals 13 residues. CDR3: CASSQPYFDEQYF. The CDR3 bases are TGCGCCAGCAGCCAGCCTTACTTCGACGAGCAGTACTTC.

The V call is TRBV30, the J call TRBJ2-1; 8 bases align to TRBD2. CDR1 is GTSNPN and CDR2 is SVGIG in the germline V gene (reference sequence). This CDR3 is 16 amino acids long. Trimming took 1 base from V and 8 from J; bases not matched to a gene: 13. The CDR3 protein is CAWSALLAGQTDEQFF. In nucleotides, the CDR3 is TGTGCCTGGAGTGCCCTATTAGCGGGGCAGACGGATGAGCAGTTCTTC.

The V gene is TRBV5-6, the J gene TRBJ2-5; D possibly uses TRBD1 or TRBD2 (5 bases each). Germline CDR1 is SGHDT and CDR2 is YYEEEE. This CDR3 has 15 residues. V gave up 4 bases and J gave up 0 bases, with 13 bases separating them. This chain's CDR3 is CASSPGTGYQETQYF. CDR3 in DNA: TGTGCCAGCAGCCCCGGGACGGGATACCAAGAGACCCAGTACTTC.

As to this clone: This same CDR3 is encoded by further DNA sequences in the sample. V gene TRBV5-1 combines with J gene TRBJ2-5; D uncertain. Trimming took off 0 bases at V and 2 bases at J, with 2 bases between the two ends. CDR3 length equals 12 residues. Germline loops: CDR1 SGHRS, CDR2 YFSETQ. Here the CDR3 DNA reads TGCGCCAGCAGCTTGGAGCAAGAGACCCAGTACTTC. This sequence encodes CASSLEQETQYF.

This chain joins TRBV6-5 and TRBJ1-2, with D unresolved. V shed 5 bases and J shed 5 bases, with 15 bases lying between them. Germline V CDR1 and CDR2: MNHEY, SVGAGI. The CDR3 is 14 amino acids. CDR3 nucleotides: TGTGCCAGCAGTCCCGGGGAGGACCCTTATGGCTACACCTTC. Encoded protein: CASSPGEDPYGYTF.

The genes are TRBV4-1 and TRBJ2-3; 8 nucleotides match TRBD2. CDR3 length equals 16 residues. Trimming at V came to 1 base and at J to 0 bases, leaving 3 bases not matched to a gene. Germline CDR1 and CDR2: MGHRA and YSYEKL. The CDR3 here is CASSQAASGSTDTQYF. CDR3 nucleotide sequence: TGCGCCAGCAGCCAAGCGGCTAGCGGGAGCACAGATACGCAGTATTTT.

Note on this clone: Other DNA sequences in the same sample also yield this CDR3. The chain joins TRBV6-1 to TRBJ2-7; 15 positions match TRBD2. The CDR3 spans 15 residues. J lost 7 bases, V lost 3 bases, and 4 bases had no gene match. Germline V gene lookup returns CDR1 MNHNS and CDR2 SASEGT. Here the CDR3 DNA reads TGTGCCAGCAGTGAGGGACTAGCGGGAGGTCTTGAGCAGTACTTC. This sequence encodes CASSEGLAGGLEQYF.

In its sample, this clone was seen once. Here the CDR3 reads CASSQEGVSTDTQYF. CDR3 DNA: TGTGCCAGCAGCCAAGAGGGGGTGAGCACAGATACGCAGTATTTT. This chain connects TRBV13 to TRBJ2-3, with a tentative D call TRBD1 (6 bases). Trimming took off 5 bases at V and 0 bases at J, with 12 bases between the two ends. The germline CDR1 and CDR2 sequences are PRHDT and FYEKMQ (reference sequence). The CDR3 sequence is 15 residues long.

J is TRBJ2-5 and V is TRBV7-9, with TRBD1 identical over 9 bases. CDR1 and CDR2 (germline): SEHNR, FQNEAQ (reference sequence). Unmatched junction bases numbered 5, after V lost 4 bases and J lost 2 bases. The CDR3 is 15 amino acids. CDR3 coding DNA: TGTGCCAGCAGCTCCCCCGGACAGGGGCAAGAGACCCAGTACTTC. Translating it yields CASSSPGQGQETQYF.

In regard to this clone: Other nucleotide sequences in the sample specify the same CDR3. CDR3 nucleotide sequence: TGTGCCAGCAGTCTGAGGGGGCTTGGCACTGAAGCTTTCTTT. Translated: CASSLRGLGTEAFF. This chain joins TRBV27 and TRBJ1-1; 7 bases are shared with TRBD1. The V gene end was trimmed by 5 bases and the J gene end by 4 bases; junction bases not matched to a gene: 7. Per germline, CDR1 MNHEY and CDR2 SMNVEV (reference sequence). The length of the CDR3 is 14 residues.

As to this clone: One base away lies a much larger clone, so this may be a sequencing read error. The rearrangement joins TRBV7-6 to TRBJ1-1, with D hard to call. The ends were cut back, 4 bases at V and 4 bases at J, with 4 bases in the middle. Germline V gene sequence: CDR1 SGHVS, CDR2 FNYEAQ. CDR3 size: 11 residues. The CDR3 loop reads CASSYGTEAFF. CDR3 DNA sequence: TGTGCCAGCAGCTACGGCACTGAAGCTTTCTTT.

The chain employs TRBV30 and TRBJ1-1; 7 bases are a match to TRBD1. The V gene's germline CDR1 is GTSNPN and CDR2 SVGIG (reference sequence). After removal of 8 bases from V and 2 bases from J, the junction contained 8 bases not matched to a gene. The CDR3 totals 13 residues. CDR3 sequence: CAGQQGSNTEAFF. DNA for the CDR3: TGTGCCGGGCAACAGGGGTCTAACACTGAAGCTTTCTTT.

The V and J genes are TRBV23-1 and TRBJ1-4; weak D call: TRBD1 (6 bases). TRBV23-1 is reported as an ORF; its role is uncertain. Deletions cut 4 bases from V and 8 bases from J, with 17 bases between. CDR3 size: 15 residues. CDR3 protein: CASSPKRDIGEKLFF. The CDR3 DNA reads as TGCGCCAGCAGTCCAAAACGGGACATTGGAGAAAAACTGTTTTTT.